The next 3 T cell receptor beta chains were all read from a single sample in a study of T-cell reconstitution after alpha-beta-depleted transplantation in children. Library preparation (for TCRbeta) was performed with unique molecular identifiers. Via MiXCR, TCRdb re-called the PCR reads, giving one row per CDR3 protein. The top ten clones hold less than 4.5% of a sample with about 610,000 distinct CDR3 sequences, under 12% of them seen once. The material sequenced was PBMCs from the stem cell graft donor, taken from the stem cell graft. All receptors come from a human donor who donated a stem cell graft to a child with acute myeloid leukemia.

This clonotype has ten or more counts. The V call is TRBV5-1, the J call TRBJ2-3; 8 positions agree with TRBD2. Germline V gene sequence: CDR1 SGHRS, CDR2 YFSETQ. Trimming cost V 5 bases and J 3 bases; bases outside gene matches: 2. The CDR3 covers 13 residues. The CDR3 DNA follows: TGCGCCAGCAGGCGCGGGAGGACAGATACGCAGTATTTT. It codes for CASRRGRTDTQYF.

This chain joins TRBV7-2 and TRBJ2-1; the match to TRBD2 covers 9 bases. Germline CDR1 reads SGHTA; CDR2 reads FQGNSA. This CDR3 has 17 amino acids. V gave up 7 bases and J gave up 5 bases; unmatched junction bases: 15. The CDR3 protein is CASTDQGLALFDNEQFF. Written as DNA, the CDR3 is TGTGCCAGCACGGACCAGGGACTAGCTCTTTTCGACAATGAGCAGTTCTTC.

This clonotype was counted at least ten times. The rearrangement links TRBV20-1 to TRBJ2-3, with D tentatively TRBD1 or TRBD2 (5 bases each). The V gene's germline CDR1 is DFQATT and CDR2 SNEGSKA (reference sequence). V was trimmed by 3 bases and J by 4 bases, leaving 20 bases between them. The CDR3 is 16 residues long. In DNA form, the CDR3 reads TGCAGTGCTAGGGGGCGGGCTAGTCCAAGCGCAGATACGCAGTATTTT. Its translation: CSARGRASPSADTQYF.